Listed here is a single TCR beta chain. Its antigen is unknown. This record comes from a study of graft-versus-host responses after intestinal transplantation. Points from the study as a whole: Allografts carried high graft-versus-host to host-versus-graft clonal ratios in patients having graft-donor T cell macrochimerism. Analysis identified GvH clones in recipient marrow, with some appearing first in ileum or blood.

Assay used: immunoSEQ multiplex PCR; TCRdb lists only in-frame clones, some missing. Among some 40,000 clones, 85% to 90% were seen once, and the ten largest hold approximately 7.1%. This CDR3 contains 12 residues. Germline values: CDR1 SGHRS, CDR2 YFSETQ. V was cut by 4 bases and J by 6 bases, with 8 bases left in between. The clonotype comes from a human patient who received an intestinal transplant, so some T cells may come from the graft donor. The sample here was PBMCs, taken around 270 days after transplant. This chain links TRBV5-1 with TRBJ2-1; no reliable D call. This CDR3 reads CASSEGLNEQFF. CDR3 bases: TGCGCCAGCAGCGAAGGGCTCAATGAGCAGTTCTTC.